Below, one TCR beta chain is given with its context. The antigen is unknown. Only CD45RO-negative cells positively selected for CCR7 counted as naive CD8 cells, so terminally differentiated effector memory CD45RA+ cells were excluded. This sample was included in a study of shared clonotypes between healthy human individuals. Study-wide findings and caveats: With a few donors compared, 4% to 5% of naive CD4 clonotypes were shared. Memory subsets generally showed lower estimated richness than naive subsets.

Genomic DNA per cell subset filled all wells of several immunoSEQ plates. For sorted subsets, about 0.2 ug DNA per replicate equaled about 27,000 T cell genomes. Assay: immunoSEQ multiplex PCR; the TCRdb copy retains only in-frame clones and omits some. This table holds 800,000 to 950,000 clones, 96% found once. The germline gives CDR1 MNHNS, CDR2 SASEGT. V trimming: 2 bases; J trimming: 2 bases; junction bases outside the gene matches: 5. This CDR3 spans 15 amino acids. The sequencing input was naive CD8+ T cells sorted from blood. This chain joins TRBV6-1 and TRBJ2-7; the match to TRBD2 covers 8 bases. The source of this sequence is a man aged 25-45 years in good health. CDR3 sequence (DNA): TGTGCCAGCAGTGAACTGGCAGCGGGGGCCTACGAGCAGTACTTC. Amino acids: CASSELAAGAYEQYF.